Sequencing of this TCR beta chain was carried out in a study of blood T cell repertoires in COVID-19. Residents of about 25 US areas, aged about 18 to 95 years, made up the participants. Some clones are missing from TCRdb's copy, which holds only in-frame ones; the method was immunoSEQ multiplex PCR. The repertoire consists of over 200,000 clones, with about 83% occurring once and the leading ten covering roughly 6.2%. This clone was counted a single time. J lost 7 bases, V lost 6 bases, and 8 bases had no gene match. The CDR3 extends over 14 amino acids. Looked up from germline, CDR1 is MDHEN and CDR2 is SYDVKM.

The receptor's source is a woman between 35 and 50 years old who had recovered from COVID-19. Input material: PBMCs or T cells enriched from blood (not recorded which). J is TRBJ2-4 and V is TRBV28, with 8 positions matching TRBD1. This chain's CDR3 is CASRSSTGGNIQYF. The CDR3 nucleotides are TGTGCCAGCAGAAGCTCCACAGGGGGGAACATTCAGTACTTC. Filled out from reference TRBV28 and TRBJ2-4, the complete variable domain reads DVKVTQSSRYLVKRTGEKVFLECVQDMDHENMFWYRQDPGLGLRLIYFSYDVKMKEKGDIPEGYSVSREKKERFSLILESASTNQTSMYLCASRSSTGGNIQYFGAGTRLSVL.